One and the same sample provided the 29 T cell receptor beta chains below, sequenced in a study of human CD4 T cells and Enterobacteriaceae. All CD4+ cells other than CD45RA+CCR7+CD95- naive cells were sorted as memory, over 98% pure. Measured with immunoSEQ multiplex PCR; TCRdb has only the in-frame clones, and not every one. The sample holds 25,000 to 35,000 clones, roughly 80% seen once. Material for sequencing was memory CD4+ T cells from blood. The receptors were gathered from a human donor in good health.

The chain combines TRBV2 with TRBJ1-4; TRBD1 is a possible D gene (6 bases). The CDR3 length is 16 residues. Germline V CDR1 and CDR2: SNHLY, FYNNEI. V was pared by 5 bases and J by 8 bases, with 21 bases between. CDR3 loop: CASSPQLGGTREKLFF. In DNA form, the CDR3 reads TGTGCCAGCAGTCCCCAGCTAGGGGGAACGAGGGAAAAACTGTTTTTT.

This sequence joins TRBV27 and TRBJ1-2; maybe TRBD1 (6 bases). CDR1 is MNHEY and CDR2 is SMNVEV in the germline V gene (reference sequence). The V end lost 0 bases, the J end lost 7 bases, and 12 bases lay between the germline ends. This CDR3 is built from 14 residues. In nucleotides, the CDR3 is TGTGCCAGCAGTTTATCCGGGGGCGCATCTGGCTACACCTTC. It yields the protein CASSLSGGASGYTF.

The CDR3 nucleotides read TGTGCCAGCACCCCCCTCGACAGCGCTGGAAACACCATATATTTT. This translates into CASTPLDSAGNTIYF. This rearrangement joins TRBV14 to TRBJ1-3, with D possibly TRBD1 on 5 matching bases. Germline V gives CDR1 SGHDN, CDR2 FVKESK. The V gene lost 7 bases and the J gene lost 2 bases, with 15 bases spanning the gap. The CDR3 sequence is 15 residues long.

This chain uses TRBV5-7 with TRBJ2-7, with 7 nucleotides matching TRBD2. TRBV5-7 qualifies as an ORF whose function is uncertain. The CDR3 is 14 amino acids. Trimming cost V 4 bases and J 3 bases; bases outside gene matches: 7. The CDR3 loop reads CASSATSRGYEQYF. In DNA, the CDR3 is TGTGCCAGCAGCGCGACTAGCCGCGGCTACGAGCAGTACTTC.

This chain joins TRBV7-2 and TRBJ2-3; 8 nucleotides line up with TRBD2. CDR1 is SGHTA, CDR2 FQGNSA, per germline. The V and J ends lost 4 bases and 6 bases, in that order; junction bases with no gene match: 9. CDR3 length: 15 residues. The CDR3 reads CASSYVGGARDTQYF. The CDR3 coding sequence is TGTGCCAGCAGCTATGTCGGGGGGGCTCGGGATACGCAGTATTTT.

This CDR3 reads CASSSGTANYGYTF. CDR3 coding DNA: TGTGCCAGCAGCTCAGGGACGGCTAACTATGGCTACACCTTC. This chain uses TRBV5-4 with TRBJ1-2; a weak D match, TRBD1 (5 bases). With 3 bases removed from V and 0 bases from J, the gap between germline ends came to 9 bases. The CDR3 length is 14 residues. The germline CDR1 and CDR2 sequences are SGHNT and YYREEE (reference sequence).

CDR3 DNA sequence: TGTGCCAGCAGAGAACAGGGCGGTGGAAACACCATATATTTT. As protein: CASREQGGGNTIYF. The J gene is TRBJ1-3, the V gene TRBV28, with a tentative D call TRBD1 (6 bases). V lost 6 bases, J lost 3 bases, and 12 bases lay in between. This CDR3 is 14 amino acids long. Germline V CDR1 and CDR2: MDHEN, SYDVKM.

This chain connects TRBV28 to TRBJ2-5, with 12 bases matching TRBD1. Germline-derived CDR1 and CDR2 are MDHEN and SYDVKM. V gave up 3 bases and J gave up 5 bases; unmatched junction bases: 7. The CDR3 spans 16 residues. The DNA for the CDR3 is TGTGCCAGCAGTTTTCGGGACAGGGGGCCGTCGGAGACCCAGTACTTC. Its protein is CASSFRDRGPSETQYF.

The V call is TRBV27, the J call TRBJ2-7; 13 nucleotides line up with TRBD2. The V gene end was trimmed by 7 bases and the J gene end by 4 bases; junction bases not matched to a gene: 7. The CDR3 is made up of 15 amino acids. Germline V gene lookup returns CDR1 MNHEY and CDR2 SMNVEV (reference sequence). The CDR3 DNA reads TGTGCCAGCACGAGTAGGACTAGCGGGAGTTACGAGCAGTACTTC. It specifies CASTSRTSGSYEQYF.

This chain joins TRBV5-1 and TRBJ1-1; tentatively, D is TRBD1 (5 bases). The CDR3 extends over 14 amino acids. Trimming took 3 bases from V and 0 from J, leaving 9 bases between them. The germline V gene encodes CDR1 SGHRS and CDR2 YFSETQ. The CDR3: CASSWGRLNTEAFF. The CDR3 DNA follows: TGCGCCAGCAGCTGGGGACGGTTGAACACTGAAGCTTTCTTT.

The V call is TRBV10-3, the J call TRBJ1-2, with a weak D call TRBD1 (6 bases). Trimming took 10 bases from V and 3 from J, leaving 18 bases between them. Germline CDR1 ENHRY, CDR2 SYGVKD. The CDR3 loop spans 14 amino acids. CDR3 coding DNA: TGTGCCACCTCAGGAGGAGGGGGGTACTATGGCTACACCTTC. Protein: CATSGGGGYYGYTF.

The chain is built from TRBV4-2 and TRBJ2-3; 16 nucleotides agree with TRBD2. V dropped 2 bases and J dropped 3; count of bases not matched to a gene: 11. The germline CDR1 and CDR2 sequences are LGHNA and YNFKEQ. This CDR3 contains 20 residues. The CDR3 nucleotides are TGTGCCAGCAGCCAAACGGGGACTAGCGGGAGGGCCTCTTATACAGATACGCAGTATTTT. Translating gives CASSQTGTSGRASYTDTQYF.

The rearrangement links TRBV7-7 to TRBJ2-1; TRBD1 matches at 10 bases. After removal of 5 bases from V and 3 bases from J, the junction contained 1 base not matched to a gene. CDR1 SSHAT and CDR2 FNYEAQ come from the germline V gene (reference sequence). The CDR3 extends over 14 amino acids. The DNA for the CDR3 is TGTGCCAGCAGCCGGGACAGGGGCTACAATGAGCAGTTCTTC. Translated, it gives CASSRDRGYNEQFF.

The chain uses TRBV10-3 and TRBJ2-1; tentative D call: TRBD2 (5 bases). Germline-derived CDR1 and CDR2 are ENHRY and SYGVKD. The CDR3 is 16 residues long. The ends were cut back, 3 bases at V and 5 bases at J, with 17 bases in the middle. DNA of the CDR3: TGTGCCATCAGTGACCCAACAATTACCGGGAACAATGAGCAGTTCTTC. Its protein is CAISDPTITGNNEQFF.

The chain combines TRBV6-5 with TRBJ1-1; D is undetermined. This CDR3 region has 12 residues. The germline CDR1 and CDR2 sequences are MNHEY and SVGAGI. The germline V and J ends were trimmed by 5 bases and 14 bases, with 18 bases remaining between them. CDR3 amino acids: CASSDTTRNKFF. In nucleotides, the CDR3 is TGTGCCAGCAGTGACACCACCCGCAACAAGTTCTTT.

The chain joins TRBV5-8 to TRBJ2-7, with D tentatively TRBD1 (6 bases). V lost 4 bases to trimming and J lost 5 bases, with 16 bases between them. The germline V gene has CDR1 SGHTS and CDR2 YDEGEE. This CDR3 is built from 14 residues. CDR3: CASSLAKGGNEQYF. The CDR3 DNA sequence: TGTGCCAGCAGCCTAGCCAAAGGGGGAAACGAGCAGTACTTC.

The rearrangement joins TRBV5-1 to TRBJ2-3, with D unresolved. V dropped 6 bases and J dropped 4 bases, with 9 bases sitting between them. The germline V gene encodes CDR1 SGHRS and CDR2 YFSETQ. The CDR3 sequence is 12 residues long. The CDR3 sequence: CASTLPPDTQYF. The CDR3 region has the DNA TGCGCCAGCACCCTCCCCCCAGATACGCAGTATTTT.

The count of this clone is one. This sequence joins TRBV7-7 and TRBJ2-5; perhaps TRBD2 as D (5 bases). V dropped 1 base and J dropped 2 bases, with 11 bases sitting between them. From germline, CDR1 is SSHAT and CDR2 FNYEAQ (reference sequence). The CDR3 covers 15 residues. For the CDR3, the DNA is TGTGCCAGCAGCTTAGTAGGAGGTGGGCAAGAGACCCAGTACTTC. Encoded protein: CASSLVGGGQETQYF.

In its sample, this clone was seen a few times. The CDR3, as DNA: TGTGCCAGCAGTCACTCGACAGGGTGGGACAATCAGCCCCAGCATTTT. This translates into CASSHSTGWDNQPQHF. The chain recombines TRBV28 with TRBJ1-5, with 7 nucleotides matching TRBD1. The V and J ends lost 5 bases and 3 bases, in that order; junction bases with no gene match: 10. The CDR3 is 16 amino acids. Germline CDR1 is MDHEN and CDR2 is SYDVKM.

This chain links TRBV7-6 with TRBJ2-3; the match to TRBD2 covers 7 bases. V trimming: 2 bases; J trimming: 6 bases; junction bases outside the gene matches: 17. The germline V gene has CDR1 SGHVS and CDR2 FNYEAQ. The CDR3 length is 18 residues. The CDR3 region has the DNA TGTGCCAGCAGCTTATCGACGGTTGTAGCAGCGGGATCCGATACGCAGTATTTT. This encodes CASSLSTVVAAGSDTQYF.

CDR3 nucleotide sequence: TGTGCCAGCACAGCCACCGGGACAAGTAATGAAAAACTGTTTTTT. Translating gives CASTATGTSNEKLFF. This sequence joins TRBV6-1 and TRBJ1-4, with D perhaps TRBD1 (6 bases). Germline CDR1 MNHNS, CDR2 SASEGT. The CDR3 spans 15 residues. V lost 7 bases, J lost 4 bases, and 16 bases lay in between.

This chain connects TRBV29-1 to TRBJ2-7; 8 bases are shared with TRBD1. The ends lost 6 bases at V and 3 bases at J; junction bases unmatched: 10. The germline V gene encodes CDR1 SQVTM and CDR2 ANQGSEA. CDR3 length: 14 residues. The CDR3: CSVAPRQGNYEQYF. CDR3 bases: TGCAGCGTCGCACCAAGACAGGGGAACTACGAGCAGTACTTC.

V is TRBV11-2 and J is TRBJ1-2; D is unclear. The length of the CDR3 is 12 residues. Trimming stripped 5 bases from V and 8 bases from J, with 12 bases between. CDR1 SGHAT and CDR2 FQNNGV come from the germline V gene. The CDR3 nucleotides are TGTGCCAGCAGCATGTTAAAGCTAGGCTACACCTTC. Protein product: CASSMLKLGYTF.

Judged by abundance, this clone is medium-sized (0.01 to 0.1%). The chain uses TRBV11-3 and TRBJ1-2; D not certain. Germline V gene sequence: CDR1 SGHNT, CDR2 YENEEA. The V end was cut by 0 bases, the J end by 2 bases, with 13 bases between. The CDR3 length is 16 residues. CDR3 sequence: CASSLEGRRGNYGYTF. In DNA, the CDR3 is TGTGCCAGCAGCTTAGAAGGGAGGCGGGGAAACTATGGCTACACCTTC.

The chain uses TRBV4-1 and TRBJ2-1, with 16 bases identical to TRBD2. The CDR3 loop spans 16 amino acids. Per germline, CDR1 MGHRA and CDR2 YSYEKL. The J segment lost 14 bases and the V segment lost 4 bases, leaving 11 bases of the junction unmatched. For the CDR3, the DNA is TGCGCCAGCAGCCGAGGGAGTGGGACTAGCGGGGGGGCGGAGTTCTTC. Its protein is CASSRGSGTSGGAEFF.

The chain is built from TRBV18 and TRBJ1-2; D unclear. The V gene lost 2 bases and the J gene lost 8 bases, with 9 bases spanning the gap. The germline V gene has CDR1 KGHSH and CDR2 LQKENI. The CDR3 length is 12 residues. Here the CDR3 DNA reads TGTGCCAGCTCACCAGTGGGTGAAGGCTACACCTTC. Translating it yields CASSPVGEGYTF. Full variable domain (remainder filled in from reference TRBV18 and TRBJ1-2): NAGVMQNPRHLVRRRGQEARLRCSPMKGHSHVYWYRQLPEEGLKFMVYLQKENIIDESGMPKERFSAEFPKEGPSILRIQQVVRGDSAAYFCASSPVGEGYTFGSGTRLTVV.

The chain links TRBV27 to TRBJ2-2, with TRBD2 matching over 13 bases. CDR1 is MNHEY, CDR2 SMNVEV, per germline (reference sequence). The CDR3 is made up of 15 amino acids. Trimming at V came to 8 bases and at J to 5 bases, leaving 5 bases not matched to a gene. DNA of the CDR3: TGTGCCAGCTGTACGGGACTAGCGGGAACCGGGGAGCTGTTTTTT. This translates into CASCTGLAGTGELFF.

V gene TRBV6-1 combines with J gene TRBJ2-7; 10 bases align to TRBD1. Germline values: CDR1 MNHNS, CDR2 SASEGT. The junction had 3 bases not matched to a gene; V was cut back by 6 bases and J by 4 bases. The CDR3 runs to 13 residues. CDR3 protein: CASSRDRGYEQYF. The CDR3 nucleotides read TGTGCCAGCAGCAGGGACAGGGGTTACGAGCAGTACTTC.

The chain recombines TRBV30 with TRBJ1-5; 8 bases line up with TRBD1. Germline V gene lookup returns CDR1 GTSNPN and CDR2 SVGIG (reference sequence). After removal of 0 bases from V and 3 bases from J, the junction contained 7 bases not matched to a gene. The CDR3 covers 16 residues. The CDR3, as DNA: TGTGCCTGGAGTGTAAAGTCAGGGGGCCTCAATCAGCCCCAGCATTTT. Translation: CAWSVKSGGLNQPQHF.